A selection of T cell receptor beta chains follows, all from one sample in a study of cytomegalovirus exposure and HLA in healthy donors. Here immunoSEQ multiplex PCR was the method, and the copy in TCRdb shows in-frame clones only, minus some. The data hold 30,000 to 45,000 clones, with 75% to 85% observed a single time. Sequenced input: PBMCs. The receptors here all came from a woman aged 35 to 49 in good health and CMV-seronegative. The CDR3 runs from the conserved cysteine through the conserved F or W. D genes are given only for firm matches. Size values are once, few and many counts, or a class for expanded clones, and some rows have none.

v_gene,j_gene,d_gene,abundance,CDR3aa,CDR3nt
TRBV5-4,TRBJ1-2,TRBD1,-,CASSFGGTENNYGYTF,TGTGCCAGCAGCTTTGGGGGGACAGAGAATAACTATGGCTACACCTTC
TRBV29-1,TRBJ2-7,-,-,CSVEVGEIYEQYF,TGCAGCGTTGAAGTGGGAGAGATCTACGAGCAGTACTTC
TRBV18,TRBJ1-5,-,-,CASSPGQDSNQPQHF,TGTGCCAGCTCACCCGGTCAGGATAGCAATCAGCCCCAGCATTTT
TRBV7-8,TRBJ2-1,TRBD2,once,CASSPRTSGYNEQFF,TGTGCCAGCAGCCCAAGGACTAGCGGGTACAATGAGCAGTTCTTC
TRBV18,TRBJ2-3,-,-,CASSPGSVTDTQYF,TGTGCCAGCTCACCAGGTTCAGTGACAGATACGCAGTATTTT
TRBV4-1,TRBJ2-1,TRBD1,-,CASSPQGARYNEQFF,TGCGCCAGCAGCCCACAGGGGGCTCGATACAATGAGCAGTTCTTC
TRBV6-4,TRBJ2-3,-,-,CASSFTQTDTQYF,TGTGCCAGCAGTTTTACGCAGACAGATACGCAGTATTTT
TRBV4-1,TRBJ1-5,-,-,CASSQDLNQPQHF,TGCGCCAGCAGCCAAGATCTGAATCAGCCCCAGCATTTT
TRBV10-3,TRBJ2-1,-,-,CATQGGLTYNEQFF,TGTGCCACCCAGGGGGGATTAACTTACAATGAGCAGTTCTTC
TRBV29-1,TRBJ1-1,TRBD1,-,CSGDRGWGMNTEAFF,TGCAGCGGAGACAGGGGCTGGGGTATGAACACTGAAGCTTTCTTT
TRBV19,TRBJ2-1,TRBD2,once,CASSIEVGLGPSQQFF,TGTGCCAGTAGTATCGAAGTGGGACTAGGACCCTCTCAGCAGTTCTTC
TRBV4-1,TRBJ2-5,-,-,CASSQVAPRGETQYF,TGCGCCAGCAGCCAAGTGGCCCCAAGGGGCGAGACCCAGTACTTC
TRBV20-1,TRBJ1-2,TRBD1,few,CSATDRGGYTF,TGCAGTGCTACGGACAGGGGTGGCTACACCTTC
TRBV6-1,TRBJ1-1,-,-,CASGGSQNTEAFF,TGTGCCAGCGGGGGGTCACAGAACACTGAAGCTTTCTTT
TRBV5-1,TRBJ2-5,TRBD1,-,CASTTEGAETQYF,TGCGCCAGCACCACTGAGGGGGCTGAGACCCAGTACTTC
TRBV28,TRBJ2-4,-,-,CASSLEQGPAKNIQYF,TGTGCCAGCAGCCTGGAACAGGGTCCAGCCAAAAACATTCAGTACTTC
TRBV6-5,TRBJ2-7,-,-,CASSYSMGSSYEQYF,TGTGCCAGCAGTTACTCGATGGGCAGTTCCTACGAGCAGTACTTC
TRBV5-4,TRBJ1-1,-,-,CASTFSAGVNTEAFF,TGTGCCAGCACCTTTTCGGCAGGGGTAAACACTGAAGCTTTCTTT
TRBV2,TRBJ1-6,-,-,CASSPRQTVSYNSPLHF,TGTGCCAGCAGTCCTCGACAGACGGTCTCCTATAATTCACCCCTCCACTTT
TRBV7-2,TRBJ1-1,-,-,CASSSYKGARNTEAFF,TGTGCCAGCAGCTCGTACAAGGGAGCGCGGAACACTGAAGCTTTCTTT
TRBV6-1,TRBJ2-1,TRBD1,-,CASSDPGQGTNEQFF,TGTGCCAGCAGTGACCCGGGACAGGGTACCAATGAGCAGTTCTTC
TRBV20-1,TRBJ1-1,-,-,CSARRQPEAFF,TGCAGTGCTAGAAGACAGCCTGAAGCTTTCTTT
TRBV7-9,TRBJ1-3,-,once,CASSQLTGNTIYF,TGTGCCAGCAGCCAACTAACTGGAAACACCATATATTTT
TRBV7-2,TRBJ2-2,TRBD2,-,CASRGSGTSGYTGELFF,TGTGCCAGCAGAGGATCCGGGACTAGCGGTTACACCGGGGAGCTGTTTTTT
TRBV5-1,TRBJ2-2,TRBD1,-,CASSPDRLGSGELFF,TGCGCCAGCAGCCCGGACAGGCTAGGTTCCGGGGAGCTGTTTTTT
TRBV6-1,TRBJ1-2,-,-,CASARNRDTNYGYTF,TGTGCCAGCGCGAGGAACCGGGACACTAACTATGGCTACACCTTC
TRBV18,TRBJ1-5,-,few,CASSPPQESTGTNYQPQHF,TGTGCCAGCTCACCACCGCAGGAATCAACAGGGACCAATTATCAGCCCCAGCATTTT
TRBV10-3,TRBJ1-2,TRBD1,-,CAIQTGYQHGYTF,TGTGCCATTCAGACAGGGTACCAACATGGCTACACCTTC
TRBV2,TRBJ2-7,-,-,CASSAGVGEQYF,TGTGCCAGCTCGGCAGGGGTGGGCGAGCAGTACTTC
TRBV2,TRBJ2-1,TRBD1,-,CASSGRGQGGFYNEQFF,TGTGCCAGCAGTGGGCGCGGACAGGGAGGTTTCTACAATGAGCAGTTCTTC
TRBV2,TRBJ1-2,-,few,CASSEGSYGYTF,TGTGCCAGCAGTGAAGGTAGCTATGGCTACACCTTC
TRBV10-3,TRBJ2-3,-,-,CAISAPPLGGGWTDTQYF,TGTGCCATCAGTGCACCGCCCTTAGGGGGGGGGTGGACAGATACGCAGTATTTT
TRBV21-1,TRBJ2-5,-,-,CASSKTALETQYF,TGTGCCAGCAGCAAGACTGCCCTGGAGACCCAGTACTTC
TRBV4-2,TRBJ2-5,-,-,CASSQGAAGDETQYF,TGTGCCAGCAGCCAAGGGGCCGCAGGGGACGAGACCCAGTACTTC
TRBV7-3,TRBJ2-7,-,-,CASSLEGGGEQYF,TGTGCCAGCAGCTTGGAGGGAGGGGGCGAGCAGTACTTC
TRBV6-1,TRBJ1-2,TRBD1,once,CASSEGGTDPYGYTF,TGTGCCAGCAGTGAAGGGGGGACAGACCCTTATGGCTACACCTTC
TRBV7-6,TRBJ2-7,-,-,CASSLLGEDAVEQYF,TGTGCCAGCAGCTTATTAGGGGAGGATGCGGTCGAGCAGTACTTC
TRBV28,TRBJ2-5,-,few,CASSTDRPGAQYF,TGTGCCAGCAGTACAGACCGCCCGGGGGCCCAGTACTTC
TRBV5-1,TRBJ1-4,-,once,CASSLVGGYDEKLFF,TGCGCCAGCAGCTTGGTCGGAGGGTATGATGAAAAACTGTTTTTT
TRBV5-5,TRBJ1-1,TRBD1,-,CASIPTGNALKTEAFF,TGTGCCAGCATACCGACAGGGAACGCCTTGAAAACTGAAGCTTTCTTT
TRBV27,TRBJ1-1,-,-,CASSHRQKNTEAFF,TGTGCCAGCAGTCACAGACAGAAGAACACTGAAGCTTTCTTT
TRBV7-8,TRBJ2-1,-,-,CASSLVPGYNEQFF,TGTGCCAGCAGCTTGGTTCCGGGCTACAATGAGCAGTTCTTC